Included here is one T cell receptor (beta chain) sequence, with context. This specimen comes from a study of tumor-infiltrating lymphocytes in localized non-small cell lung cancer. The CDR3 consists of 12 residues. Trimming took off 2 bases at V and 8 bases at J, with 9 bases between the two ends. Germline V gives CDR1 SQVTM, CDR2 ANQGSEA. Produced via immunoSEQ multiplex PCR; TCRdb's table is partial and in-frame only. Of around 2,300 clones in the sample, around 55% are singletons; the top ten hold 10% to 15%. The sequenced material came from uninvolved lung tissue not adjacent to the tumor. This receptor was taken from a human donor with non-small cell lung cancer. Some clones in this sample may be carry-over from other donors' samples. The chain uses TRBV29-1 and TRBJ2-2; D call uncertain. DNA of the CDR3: TGCAGCGTTGAACTCCCGGCTGGGGAGCTGTTTTTT. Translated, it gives CSVELPAGELFF.